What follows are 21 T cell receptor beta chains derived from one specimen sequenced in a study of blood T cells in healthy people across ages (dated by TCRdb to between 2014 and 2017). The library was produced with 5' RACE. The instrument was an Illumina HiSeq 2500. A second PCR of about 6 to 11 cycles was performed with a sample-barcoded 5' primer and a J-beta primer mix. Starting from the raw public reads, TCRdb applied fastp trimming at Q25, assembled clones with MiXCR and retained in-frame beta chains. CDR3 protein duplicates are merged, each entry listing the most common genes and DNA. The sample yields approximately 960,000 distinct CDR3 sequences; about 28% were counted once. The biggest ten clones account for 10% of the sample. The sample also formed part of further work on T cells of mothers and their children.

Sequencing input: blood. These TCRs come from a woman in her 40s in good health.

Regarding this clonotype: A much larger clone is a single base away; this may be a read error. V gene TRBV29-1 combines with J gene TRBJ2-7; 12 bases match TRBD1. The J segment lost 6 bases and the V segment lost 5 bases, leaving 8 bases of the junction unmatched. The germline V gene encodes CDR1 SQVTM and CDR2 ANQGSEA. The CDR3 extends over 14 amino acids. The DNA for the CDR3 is TGCAGCGTTACGGGACAGGGGGCCCTAGGCGAGCAGTACTTC. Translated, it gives CSVTGQGALGEQYF.

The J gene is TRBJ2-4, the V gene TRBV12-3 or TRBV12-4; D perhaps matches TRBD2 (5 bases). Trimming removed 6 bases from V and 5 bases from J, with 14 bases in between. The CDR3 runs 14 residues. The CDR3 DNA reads TGTGCCAGCAGCCCCTGGGAGACCCAAAACATTCAGTACTTC. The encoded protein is CASSPWETQNIQYF.

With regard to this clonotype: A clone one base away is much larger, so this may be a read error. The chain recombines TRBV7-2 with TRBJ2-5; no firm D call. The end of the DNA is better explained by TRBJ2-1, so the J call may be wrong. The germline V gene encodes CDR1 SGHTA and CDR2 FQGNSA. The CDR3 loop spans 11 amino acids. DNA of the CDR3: TGTGCCAGCAGCGCTACGGAGACCCAGTTCTTC. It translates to CASSATETQFF.

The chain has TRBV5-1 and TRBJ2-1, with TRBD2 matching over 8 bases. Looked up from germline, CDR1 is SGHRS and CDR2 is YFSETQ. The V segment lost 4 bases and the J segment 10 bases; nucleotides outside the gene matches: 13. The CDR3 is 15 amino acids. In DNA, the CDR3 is TGCGCCAGCAGCACAACTAGCGGTCTTTCCTACGAGCAGTTCTTC. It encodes CASSTTSGLSYEQFF.

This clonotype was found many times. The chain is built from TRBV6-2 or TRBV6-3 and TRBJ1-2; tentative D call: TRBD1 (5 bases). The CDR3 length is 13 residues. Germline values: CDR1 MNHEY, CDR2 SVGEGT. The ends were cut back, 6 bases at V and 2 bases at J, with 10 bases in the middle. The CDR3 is CASRGTQNYGYTF. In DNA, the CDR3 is TGTGCCAGCAGGGGGACTCAAAACTATGGCTACACCTTC.

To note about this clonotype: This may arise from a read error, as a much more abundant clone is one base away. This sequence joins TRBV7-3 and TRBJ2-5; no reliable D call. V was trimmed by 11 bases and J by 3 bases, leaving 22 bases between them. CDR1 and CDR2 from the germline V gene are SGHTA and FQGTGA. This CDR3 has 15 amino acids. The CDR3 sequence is CAGSLFQGRKETQYF. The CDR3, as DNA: TGTGCCGGCTCCCTTTTTCAAGGGCGGAAAGAGACCCAGTACTTC.

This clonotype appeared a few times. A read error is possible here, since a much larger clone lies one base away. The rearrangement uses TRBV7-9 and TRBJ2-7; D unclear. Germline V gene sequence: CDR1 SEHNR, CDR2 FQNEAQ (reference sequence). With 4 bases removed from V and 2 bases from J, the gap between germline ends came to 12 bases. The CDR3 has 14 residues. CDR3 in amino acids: CASSSTSSPYEQYF. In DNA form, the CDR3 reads TGTGCCAGCAGCTCGACGAGCAGCCCCTACGAGCAGTACTTC.

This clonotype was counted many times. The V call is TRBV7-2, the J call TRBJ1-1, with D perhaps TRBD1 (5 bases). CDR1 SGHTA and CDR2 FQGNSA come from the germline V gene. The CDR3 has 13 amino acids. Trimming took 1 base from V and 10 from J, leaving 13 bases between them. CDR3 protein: CASSLGGGSGAFF. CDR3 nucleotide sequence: TGTGCCAGCAGCTTAGGGGGGGGATCGGGAGCTTTCTTT.

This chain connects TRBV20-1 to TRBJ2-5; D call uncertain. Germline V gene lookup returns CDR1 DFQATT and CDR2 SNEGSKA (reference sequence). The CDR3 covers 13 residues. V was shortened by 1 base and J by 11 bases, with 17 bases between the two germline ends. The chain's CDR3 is CSARGGLGYEQYF. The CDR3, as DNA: TGCAGTGCTAGAGGAGGTCTAGGATATGAGCAGTACTTC.

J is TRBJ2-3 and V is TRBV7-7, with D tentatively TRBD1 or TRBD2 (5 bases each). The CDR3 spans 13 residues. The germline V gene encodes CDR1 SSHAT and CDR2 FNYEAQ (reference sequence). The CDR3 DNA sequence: TGTGCTAGGTCGGGACCTCTCACAGATACGCAGTATTTT. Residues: CARSGPLTDTQYF.

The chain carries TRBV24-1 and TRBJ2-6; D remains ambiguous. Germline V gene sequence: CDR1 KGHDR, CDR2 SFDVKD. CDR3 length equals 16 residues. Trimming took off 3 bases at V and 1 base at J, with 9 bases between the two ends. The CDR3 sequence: CATSDGLSSGANVLTF. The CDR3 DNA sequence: TGTGCCACCAGTGATGGGCTTAGTTCTGGGGCCAACGTCCTGACTTTC.

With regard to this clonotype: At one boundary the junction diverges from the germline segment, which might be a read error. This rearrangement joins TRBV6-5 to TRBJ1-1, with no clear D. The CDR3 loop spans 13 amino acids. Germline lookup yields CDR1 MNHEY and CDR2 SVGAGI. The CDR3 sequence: CASNLGRNNEAFF. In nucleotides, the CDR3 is TGTGCCAGCAACTTAGGACGGAACAATGAAGCTTTCTTT.

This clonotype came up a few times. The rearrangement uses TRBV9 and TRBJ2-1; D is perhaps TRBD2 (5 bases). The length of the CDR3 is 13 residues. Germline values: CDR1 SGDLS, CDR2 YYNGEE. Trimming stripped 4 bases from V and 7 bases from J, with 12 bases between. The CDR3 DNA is TGTGCCAGCAGCCCGACGGGGTTTAATGAGCAGTTCTTC. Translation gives CASSPTGFNEQFF.

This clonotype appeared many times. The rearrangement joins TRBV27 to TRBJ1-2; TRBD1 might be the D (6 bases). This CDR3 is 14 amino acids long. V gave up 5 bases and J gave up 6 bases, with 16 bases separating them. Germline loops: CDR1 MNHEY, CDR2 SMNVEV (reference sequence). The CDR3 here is CASSTRTAENGYTF. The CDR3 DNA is TGTGCCAGCAGTACCCGGACAGCTGAGAATGGCTACACCTTC.

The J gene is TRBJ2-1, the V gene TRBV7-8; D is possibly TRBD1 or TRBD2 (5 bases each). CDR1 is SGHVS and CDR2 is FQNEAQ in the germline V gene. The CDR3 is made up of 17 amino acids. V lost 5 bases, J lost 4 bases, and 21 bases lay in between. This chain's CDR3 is CASSQVNPGRGYNEQFF. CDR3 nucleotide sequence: TGTGCCAGCAGCCAAGTGAACCCGGGGCGTGGGTACAATGAGCAGTTCTTC. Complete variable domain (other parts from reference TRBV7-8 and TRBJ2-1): GAGVSQSPRYKVAKRGQDVALRCDPISGHVSLFWYQQALGQGPEFLTYFQNEAQLDKSGLPSDRFFAERPEGSVSTLKIQRTQQEDSAVYLCASSQVNPGRGYNEQFFGPGTRLTVL.

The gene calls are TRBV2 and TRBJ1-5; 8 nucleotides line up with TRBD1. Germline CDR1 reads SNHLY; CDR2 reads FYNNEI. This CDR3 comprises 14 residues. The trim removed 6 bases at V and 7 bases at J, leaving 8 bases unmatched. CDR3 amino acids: CASRGAGGLQPQHF. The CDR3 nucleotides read TGTGCCAGCAGAGGGGCAGGGGGCTTACAGCCCCAGCATTTT.

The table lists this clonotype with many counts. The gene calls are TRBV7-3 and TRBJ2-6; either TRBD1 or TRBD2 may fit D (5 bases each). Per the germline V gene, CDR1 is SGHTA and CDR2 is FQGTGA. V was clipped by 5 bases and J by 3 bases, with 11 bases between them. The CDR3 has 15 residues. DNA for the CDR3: TGTGCCAGCAGCCTTGGGGGTGGTGGGGCCAACGTCCTGACTTTC. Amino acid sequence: CASSLGGGGANVLTF.

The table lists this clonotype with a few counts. The CDR3 protein is CASSQIAGGTYEQYF. The CDR3 DNA reads TGTGCCAGCAGCCAGATAGCGGGGGGCACCTACGAGCAGTACTTC. The chain joins TRBV4-2 to TRBJ2-7; 10 bases align to TRBD2. The CDR3 is 15 amino acids. V dropped 3 bases and J dropped 2; count of bases not matched to a gene: 4. Germline V lookup: CDR1 LGHNA, CDR2 YNFKEQ.

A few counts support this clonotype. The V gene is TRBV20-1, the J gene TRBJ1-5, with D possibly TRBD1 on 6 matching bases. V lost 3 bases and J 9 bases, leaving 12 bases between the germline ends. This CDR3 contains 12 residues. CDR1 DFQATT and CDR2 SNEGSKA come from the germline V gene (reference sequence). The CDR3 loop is CSASVQGRPQHF. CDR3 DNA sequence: TGCAGTGCTAGTGTACAGGGTCGGCCCCAGCATTTT.

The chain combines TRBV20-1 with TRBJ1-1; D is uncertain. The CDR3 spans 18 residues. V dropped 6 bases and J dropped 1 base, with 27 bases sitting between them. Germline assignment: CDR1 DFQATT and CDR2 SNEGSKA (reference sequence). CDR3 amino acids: CSARPPAGSKRANTEAFF. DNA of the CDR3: TGCAGTGCCCGGCCCCCGGCAGGCTCGAAAAGGGCGAACACTGAAGCTTTCTTT.

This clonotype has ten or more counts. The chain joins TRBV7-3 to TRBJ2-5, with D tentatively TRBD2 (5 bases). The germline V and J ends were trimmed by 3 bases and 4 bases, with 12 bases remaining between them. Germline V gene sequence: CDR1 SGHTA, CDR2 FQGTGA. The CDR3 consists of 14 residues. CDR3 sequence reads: CASSFGGSLETQYF. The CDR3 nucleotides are TGTGCCAGCAGCTTTGGAGGATCCTTAGAGACCCAGTACTTC.